This is a list of T cell receptor beta chains from one sample in a study of vaccination effects on CD4 cells after COVID-19. Assay used: immunoSEQ multiplex PCR; TCRdb lists only in-frame clones, some missing. In the table there are around 50,000 clones, 50% to 70% of which are singletons. No antigen has been identified for these receptors. The sample was CD4+ T cells from PBMCs cultured without peptide, taken before COVID-19 vaccination. The source is a human donor who received a COVID-19 vaccine. Each CDR3 is given with its conserved first and last residue. A D gene is named only where the DNA matches it firmly. The size of a clone is reported for some rows only, either as once, few or many, or as a class for expanded clones.

cdr3_aa	cdr3_nt	clone_size	j_call	d_call	v_call	cdr3_length
CASSHPGTGEKLFF	TGCGCCAGCAGCCATCCCGGGACAGGGGAAAAACTGTTTTTT	.	TRBJ1-4	TRBD1	TRBV4-1	14
CASRKDRGQNNEQFF	TGTGCCAGCAGGAAAGACAGGGGGCAAAACAATGAGCAGTTCTTC	.	TRBJ2-1	TRBD1	TRBV2	15
CASSRTSGADTQYF	TGTGCCAGCAGTCGGACTAGCGGGGCAGATACGCAGTATTTT	.	TRBJ2-3	TRBD2	TRBV4-2	14
CASSLTPFYGYTF	TGTGCCAGCAGCCTGACACCATTCTATGGCTACACCTTC	.	TRBJ1-2	.	TRBV7-9	13
CASSRGQASLYNEQFF	TGCGCCAGCAGCCGAGGGCAGGCGAGCCTTTACAATGAGCAGTTCTTC	.	TRBJ2-1	.	TRBV5-1	16
CASSQVRLQGHEQYF	TGTGCCAGCAGCCAAGTTAGGCTACAGGGGCACGAGCAGTACTTC	.	TRBJ2-7	TRBD1	TRBV3-1/TRBV3-2	15
CAWSRFPYEQYF	TGTGCCTGGAGTCGTTTCCCGTACGAGCAGTACTTC	.	TRBJ2-7	.	TRBV30	12
CASGLRVGTEAFF	TGTGCTAGTGGTCTCAGGGTAGGGACTGAAGCTTTCTTT	once	TRBJ1-1	.	TRBV12-5	13
CAISDQGQRSEAFF	TGTGCCATCAGTGACCAGGGACAGAGGAGCGAAGCTTTCTTT	few	TRBJ1-1	TRBD1	TRBV10-3	14
CASSPGPGSGANVLTF	TGTGCCAGCAGCCCGGGCCCCGGCTCTGGGGCCAACGTCCTGACTTTC	.	TRBJ2-6	.	TRBV6-2/TRBV6-3	16
CASSQVSSSGLSEQFF	TGCGCCAGCAGCCAAGTGTCAAGTAGCGGTTTGTCTGAGCAGTTCTTC	.	TRBJ2-1	.	TRBV4-1	16
CASSPGTGHQPQHF	TGTGCCAGCAGTCCAGGGACAGGACATCAGCCCCAGCATTTT	few	TRBJ1-5	TRBD1	TRBV28	14
CASSLVGGNYNEQFF	TGTGCCAGCTCACTGGTCGGCGGGAACTACAATGAGCAGTTCTTC	once	TRBJ2-1	.	TRBV18	15
CASSWNSGGGQETQYF	TGCGCCAGCAGCTGGAATTCGGGGGGGGGCCAAGAGACCCAGTACTTC	once	TRBJ2-5	TRBD2	TRBV5-1	16
CASSVRGNTDTQYF	TGTGCCAGTTCTGTCAGGGGTAACACAGATACGCAGTATTTT	.	TRBJ2-3	.	TRBV19	14
CAWSPDIQETQYF	TGTGCCTGGAGTCCCGACATACAAGAGACCCAGTACTTC	.	TRBJ2-5	.	TRBV30	13
CASRGDTPYEQYF	TGTGCCAGCAGGGGGGACACTCCCTACGAGCAGTACTTC	.	TRBJ2-7	.	TRBV2	13
CASSDPGQGRQPQHF	TGTGCCAGTAGTGACCCGGGACAGGGTAGGCAGCCCCAGCATTTT	few	TRBJ1-5	TRBD1	TRBV19	15
CASSWDTSGNTIYF	TGTGCCAGCAGCTGGGACACCTCTGGAAACACCATATATTTT	once	TRBJ1-3	.	TRBV6-5	14
CAWSVMRDQPQHF	TGTGCCTGGAGTGTAATGAGGGATCAGCCCCAGCATTTT	few	TRBJ1-5	.	TRBV30	13
CASSYSLTATFSEAFF	TGTGCCAGCAGTTACTCCTTGACAGCCACTTTCTCTGAAGCTTTCTTT	.	TRBJ1-1	.	TRBV6-2/TRBV6-3	16
CASSVGEGPTYEQYF	TGTGCCAGCAGCGTAGGGGAAGGGCCAACCTACGAGCAGTACTTC	.	TRBJ2-7	.	TRBV9	15
CASSLVGATNEKLFF	TGTGCCAGCAGCTTAGTTGGGGCAACTAATGAAAAACTGTTTTTT	.	TRBJ1-4	.	TRBV7-9	15
CAWALAHEQFF	TGTGCCTGGGCTCTAGCCCATGAGCAGTTCTTC	.	TRBJ2-1	.	TRBV30	11
CASSLGGTSGTYEQYF	TGTGCCAGCAGCTTAGGGGGGACTAGCGGAACCTACGAGCAGTACTTC	.	TRBJ2-7	TRBD2	TRBV7-9	16